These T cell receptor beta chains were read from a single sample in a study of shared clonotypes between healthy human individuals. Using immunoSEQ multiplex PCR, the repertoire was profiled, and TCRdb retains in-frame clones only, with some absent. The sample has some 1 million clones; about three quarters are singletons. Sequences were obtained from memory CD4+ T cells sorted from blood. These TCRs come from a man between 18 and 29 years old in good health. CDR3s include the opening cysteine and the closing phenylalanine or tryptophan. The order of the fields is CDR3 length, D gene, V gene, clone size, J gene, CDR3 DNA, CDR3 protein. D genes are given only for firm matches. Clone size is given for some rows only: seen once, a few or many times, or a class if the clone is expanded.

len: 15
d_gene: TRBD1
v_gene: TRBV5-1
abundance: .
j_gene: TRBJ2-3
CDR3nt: TGCGCCAGCAGCTCCGGGACAGGGGCCACAGATACGCAGTATTTT
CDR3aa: CASSSGTGATDTQYF

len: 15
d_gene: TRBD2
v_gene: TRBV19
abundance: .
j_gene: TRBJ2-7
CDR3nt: TGTGCCAGTAGTATAGGTAGCGGGACTCCCTACGAGCAGTACTTC
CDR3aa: CASSIGSGTPYEQYF

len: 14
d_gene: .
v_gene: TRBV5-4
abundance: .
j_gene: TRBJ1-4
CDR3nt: TGTGCCAGCAGCTTGGAGGGATTGAATGAAAAACTGTTTTTT
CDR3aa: CASSLEGLNEKLFF

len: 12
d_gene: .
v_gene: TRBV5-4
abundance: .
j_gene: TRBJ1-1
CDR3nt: TGTGCCAGCAGCTGGGGGGGGTTTGAAGCTTTCTTT
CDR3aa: CASSWGGFEAFF

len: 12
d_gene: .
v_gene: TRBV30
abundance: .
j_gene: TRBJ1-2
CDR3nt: TGTGCCTGGAAGCAGGGAGGCTATGGCTACACCTTC
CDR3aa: CAWKQGGYGYTF

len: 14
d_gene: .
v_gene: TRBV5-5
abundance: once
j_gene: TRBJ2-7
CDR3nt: TGTGCCAGCAGCTTGGTTTGGGAAGGCTACGAGCAGTACTTC
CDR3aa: CASSLVWEGYEQYF

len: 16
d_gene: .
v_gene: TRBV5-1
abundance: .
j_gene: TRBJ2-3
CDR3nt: TGCGCCAGCAGCCCAGAGTTAGGGGCTGGCACAGATACGCAGTATTTT
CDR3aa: CASSPELGAGTDTQYF

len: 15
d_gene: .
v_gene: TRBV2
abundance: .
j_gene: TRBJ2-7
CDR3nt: TGTGCCAGCAGTATTTCCAGGGGGGGCATGGACGAGCAGTACTTC
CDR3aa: CASSISRGGMDEQYF

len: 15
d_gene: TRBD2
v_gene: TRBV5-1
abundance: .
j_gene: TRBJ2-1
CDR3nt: TGCGCCAGCAGCGTTAGCGGGGGGGACTACAATGAGCAGTTCTTC
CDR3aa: CASSVSGGDYNEQFF

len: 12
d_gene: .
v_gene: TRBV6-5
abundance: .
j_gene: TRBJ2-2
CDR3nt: TGTGCCAGCAGCCTTCGGTGGGGGGAGCTGTTTTTT
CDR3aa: CASSLRWGELFF

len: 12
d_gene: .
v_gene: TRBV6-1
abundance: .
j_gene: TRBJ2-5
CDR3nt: TGTGCCAGCAGTGGCTCCCGTGAGACCCAGTACTTC
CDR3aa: CASSGSRETQYF

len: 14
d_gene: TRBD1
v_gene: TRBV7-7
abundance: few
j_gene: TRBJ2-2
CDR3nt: TGTGCTAGCAGCTGGGACAGGACAAGCGGGGAGCTGTTTTTT
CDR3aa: CASSWDRTSGELFF

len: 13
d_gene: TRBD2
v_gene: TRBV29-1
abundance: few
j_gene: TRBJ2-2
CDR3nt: TGCAGCGTTCCCAGGGAGGGCCTAGGGGAGCTGTTTTTT
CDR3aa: CSVPREGLGELFF

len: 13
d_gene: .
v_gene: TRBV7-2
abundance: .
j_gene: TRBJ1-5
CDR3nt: TGTGCCAGCAGCTTAGTCCTTAATCAGCCCCAGCATTTT
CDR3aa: CASSLVLNQPQHF

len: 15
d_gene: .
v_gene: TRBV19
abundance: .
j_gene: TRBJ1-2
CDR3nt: TGTGCCAGTAGCGACTCAGGGATCGGGAACTATGGCTACACCTTC
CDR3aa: CASSDSGIGNYGYTF

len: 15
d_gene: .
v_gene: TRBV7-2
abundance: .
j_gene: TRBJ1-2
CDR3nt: TGTGCCAGCAGCTTAGGTCAGGGCGGGCTGGGGGGCTACACCTTC
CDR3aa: CASSLGQGGLGGYTF

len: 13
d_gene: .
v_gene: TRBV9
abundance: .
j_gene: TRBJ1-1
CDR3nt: TGTGCCAGCAGCCCGGGGGGCCTCCTTCTGCCGCGTTTT
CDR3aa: CASSPGGLLLPRF